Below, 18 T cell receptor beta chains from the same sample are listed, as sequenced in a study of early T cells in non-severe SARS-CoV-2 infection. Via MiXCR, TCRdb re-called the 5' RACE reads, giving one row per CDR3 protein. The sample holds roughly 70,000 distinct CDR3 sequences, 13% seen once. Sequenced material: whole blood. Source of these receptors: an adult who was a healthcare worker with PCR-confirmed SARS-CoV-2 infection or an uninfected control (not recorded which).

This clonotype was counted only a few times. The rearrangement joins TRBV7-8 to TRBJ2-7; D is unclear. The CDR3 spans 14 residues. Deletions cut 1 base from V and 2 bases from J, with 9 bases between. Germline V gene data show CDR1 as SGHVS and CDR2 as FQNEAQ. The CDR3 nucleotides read TGTGCCAGCAGCTTAGGGTTCAGTCCCTACGAGCAGTACTTC. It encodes CASSLGFSPYEQYF.

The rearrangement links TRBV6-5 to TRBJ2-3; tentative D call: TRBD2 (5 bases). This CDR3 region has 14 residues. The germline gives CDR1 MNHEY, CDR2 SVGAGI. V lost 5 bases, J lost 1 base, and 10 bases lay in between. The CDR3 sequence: CASSNRGGTDTQYF. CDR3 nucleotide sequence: TGTGCCAGCAGTAACCGGGGTGGCACAGATACGCAGTATTTT.

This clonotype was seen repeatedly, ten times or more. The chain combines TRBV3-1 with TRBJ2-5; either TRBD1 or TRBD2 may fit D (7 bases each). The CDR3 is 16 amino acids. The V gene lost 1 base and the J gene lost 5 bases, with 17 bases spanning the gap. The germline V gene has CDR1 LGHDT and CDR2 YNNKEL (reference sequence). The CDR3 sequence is CASSQVAGAGQETQYF. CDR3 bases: TGTGCCAGCAGCCAAGTGGCTGGAGCGGGACAGGAGACCCAGTACTTC.

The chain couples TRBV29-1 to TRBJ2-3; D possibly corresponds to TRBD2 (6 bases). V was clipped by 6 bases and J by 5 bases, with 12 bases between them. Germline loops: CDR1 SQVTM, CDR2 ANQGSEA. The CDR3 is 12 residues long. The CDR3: CSVGPGGDTQYF. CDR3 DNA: TGCAGCGTGGGGCCCGGGGGAGATACGCAGTATTTT.

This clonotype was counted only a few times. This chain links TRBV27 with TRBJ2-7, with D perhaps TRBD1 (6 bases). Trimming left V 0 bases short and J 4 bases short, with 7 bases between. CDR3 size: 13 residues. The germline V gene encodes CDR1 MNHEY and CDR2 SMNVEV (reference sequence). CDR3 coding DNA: TGTGCCAGCAGTTTATCCACAGGGTACGAGCAGTACTTC. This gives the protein CASSLSTGYEQYF.

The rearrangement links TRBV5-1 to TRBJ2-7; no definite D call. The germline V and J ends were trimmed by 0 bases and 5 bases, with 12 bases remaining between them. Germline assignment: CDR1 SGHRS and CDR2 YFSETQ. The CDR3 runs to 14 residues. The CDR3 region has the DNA TGCGCCAGCAGCTTGGCTCAGGCTCGGAACGAGCAGTACTTC. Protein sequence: CASSLAQARNEQYF.

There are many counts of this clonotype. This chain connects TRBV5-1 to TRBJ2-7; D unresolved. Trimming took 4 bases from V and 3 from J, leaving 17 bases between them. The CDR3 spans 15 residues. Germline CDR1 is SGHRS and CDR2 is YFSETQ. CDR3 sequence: CASSPGGSLIYEQYF. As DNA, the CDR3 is TGCGCCAGCAGCCCAGGTGGTTCGTTAATCTACGAGCAGTACTTC.

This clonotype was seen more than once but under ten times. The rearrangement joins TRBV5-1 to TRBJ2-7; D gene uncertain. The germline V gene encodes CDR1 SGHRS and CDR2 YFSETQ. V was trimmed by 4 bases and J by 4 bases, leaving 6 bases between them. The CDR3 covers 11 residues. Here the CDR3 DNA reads TGCGCCAGCAGCGGCACTTACGAGCAGTACTTC. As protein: CASSGTYEQYF. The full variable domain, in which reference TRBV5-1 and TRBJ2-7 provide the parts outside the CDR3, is KAGVTQTPRYLIKTRGQQVTLSCSPISGHRSVSWYQQTPGQGLQFLFEYFSETQRNKGNFPGRFSGRQFSNSRSEMNVSTLELGDSALYLCASSGTYEQYFGPGTRLTVT.

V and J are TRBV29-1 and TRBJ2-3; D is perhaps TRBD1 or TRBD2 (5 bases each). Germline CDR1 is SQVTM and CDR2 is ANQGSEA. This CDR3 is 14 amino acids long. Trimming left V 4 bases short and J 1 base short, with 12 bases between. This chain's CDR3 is CSVAWDRRTDTQYF. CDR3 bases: TGCAGCGTTGCGTGGGACCGACGCACAGATACGCAGTATTTT.

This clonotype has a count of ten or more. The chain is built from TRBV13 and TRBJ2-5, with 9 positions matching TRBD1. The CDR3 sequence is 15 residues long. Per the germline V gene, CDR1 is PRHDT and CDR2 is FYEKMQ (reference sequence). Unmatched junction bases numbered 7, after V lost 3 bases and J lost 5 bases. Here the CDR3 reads CASSFGTGSSETQYF. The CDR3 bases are TGTGCCAGCAGCTTCGGGACAGGGTCTTCCGAGACCCAGTACTTC.

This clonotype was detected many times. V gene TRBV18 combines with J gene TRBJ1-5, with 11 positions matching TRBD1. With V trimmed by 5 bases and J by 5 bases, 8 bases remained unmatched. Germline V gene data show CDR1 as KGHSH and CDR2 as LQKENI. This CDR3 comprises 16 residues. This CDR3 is CASSTGTGGVDQPQHF. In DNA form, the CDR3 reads TGTGCCAGCTCAACTGGGACAGGGGGAGTGGATCAGCCCCAGCATTTT.

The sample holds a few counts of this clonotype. CDR3 sequence reads: CSFLGQGVYNEQFF. The CDR3 region has the DNA TGCAGCTTCTTGGGACAGGGCGTTTACAATGAGCAGTTCTTC. The chain recombines TRBV29-1 with TRBJ2-1; the match to TRBD1 covers 9 bases. The CDR3 totals 14 residues. Germline V gene data show CDR1 as SQVTM and CDR2 as ANQGSEA. The V gene end was trimmed by 8 bases and the J gene end by 4 bases; junction bases not matched to a gene: 9.

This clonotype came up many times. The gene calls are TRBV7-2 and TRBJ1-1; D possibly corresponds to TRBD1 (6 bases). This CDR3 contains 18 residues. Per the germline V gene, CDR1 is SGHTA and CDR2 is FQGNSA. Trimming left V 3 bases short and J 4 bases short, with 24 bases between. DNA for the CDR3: TGTGCCAGCAGCTTGGAAGGACAGCTATCTGGTCGGGGCACTGAAGCTTTCTTT. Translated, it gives CASSLEGQLSGRGTEAFF.

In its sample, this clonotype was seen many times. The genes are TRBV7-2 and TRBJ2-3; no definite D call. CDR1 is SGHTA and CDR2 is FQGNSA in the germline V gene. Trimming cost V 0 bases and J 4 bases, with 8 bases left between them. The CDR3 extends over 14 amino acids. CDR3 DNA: TGTGCCAGCAGCTTAGCCTTGCCAGCAGATACGCAGTATTTT. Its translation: CASSLALPADTQYF.

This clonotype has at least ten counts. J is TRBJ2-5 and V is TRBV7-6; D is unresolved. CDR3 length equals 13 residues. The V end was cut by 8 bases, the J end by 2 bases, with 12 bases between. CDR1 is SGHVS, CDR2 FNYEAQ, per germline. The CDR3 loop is CASGYRSQETQYF. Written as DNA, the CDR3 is TGTGCCAGCGGCTATAGATCTCAAGAGACCCAGTACTTC.

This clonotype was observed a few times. The CDR3 is CASSYMAGSTEAFF. CDR3 coding DNA: TGTGCCAGCAGTTACATGGCCGGGAGTACTGAAGCTTTCTTT. The chain is built from TRBV6-2 or TRBV6-3 and TRBJ1-1; D gene unclear. This CDR3 comprises 14 residues. Trimming removed 2 bases from V and 5 bases from J, with 12 bases in between. Germline CDR1 MNHEY, CDR2 SVGEGT.

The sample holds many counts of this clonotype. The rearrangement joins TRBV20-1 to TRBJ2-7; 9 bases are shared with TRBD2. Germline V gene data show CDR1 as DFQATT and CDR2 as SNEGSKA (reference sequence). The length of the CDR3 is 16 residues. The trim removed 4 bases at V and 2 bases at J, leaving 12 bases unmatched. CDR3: CSATDPAGGRTYEQYF. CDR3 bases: TGCAGTGCTACCGATCCAGCGGGAGGCCGAACCTACGAGCAGTACTTC.

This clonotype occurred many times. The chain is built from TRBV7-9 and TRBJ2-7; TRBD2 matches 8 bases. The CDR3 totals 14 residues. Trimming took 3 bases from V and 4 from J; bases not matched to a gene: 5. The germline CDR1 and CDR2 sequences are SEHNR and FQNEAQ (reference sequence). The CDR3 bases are TGTGCCAGCAGCTTTGGTAGCGGGGATTACGAGCAGTACTTC. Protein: CASSFGSGDYEQYF.